This TCR beta chain derives from a study of blood T cell repertoires in COVID-19. About the study: The United States, Italy and Spain supplied acute and convalescent COVID-19 samples. PBMCs, B-cell-depleted T cells, or T cells provided the cDNA or gDNA that made up the material.

Only in-frame clones appear in the TCRdb table, and some are missing; sequencing was by immunoSEQ multiplex PCR. In the table there are roughly 40,000 clones, about 78% of which are singletons. V was clipped by 0 bases and J by 4 bases; unmatched bases: 4. There are 15 residues in the CDR3. Germline CDR1 is SGHDT and CDR2 is YYEEEE. The rearrangement links TRBV5-6 to TRBJ2-5; 9 bases are a match to TRBD1. The specimen was peripheral blood. The sequence came from a man aged 65-85 years with active or convalescent COVID-19. CDR3 amino acids: CASSLVVQGAETQYF. CDR3 coding DNA: TGTGCCAGCAGCTTGGTGGTACAGGGGGCAGAGACCCAGTACTTC.